The T cell receptor (beta chain) described here comes from a study of vaccination effects on CD4 cells after COVID-19. Before sequencing took place, the ViraFEST assay used viral peptide pools to expand antigen-specific CD4+ T cells. With around ten days of culture completed, CD4+ T cells were isolated. Nucleocapsid antibody tests were negative, and the vaccine recipients had no prior SARS-CoV-2 infection. Per germline, CDR1 KGHSH and CDR2 LQKENI. The CDR3 is made up of 16 amino acids. V was cut by 6 bases and J by 0 bases, with 12 bases left in between. Libraries were prepared by immunoSEQ multiplex PCR; TCRdb keeps only in-frame clonotypes and omits some of them. The sample holds tens of thousands of clones, 70% seen once. As regards this clone: Antigen unknown.

The sequence came from a human donor who received a COVID-19 vaccine. Material: CD4+ T cells from PBMCs cultured with HCoV-OC43 spike peptides, obtained before COVID-19 vaccination. Sample subset: HCoV-OC43 spike overlapping peptide pool stimulation. The V call is TRBV18, the J call TRBJ1-6; D ambiguous. The DNA of the CDR3 is TGTGCCAGCTCCTTCCAAGGGAGCTCCTATAATTCACCCCTCCACTTT. This codes for CASSFQGSSYNSPLHF.